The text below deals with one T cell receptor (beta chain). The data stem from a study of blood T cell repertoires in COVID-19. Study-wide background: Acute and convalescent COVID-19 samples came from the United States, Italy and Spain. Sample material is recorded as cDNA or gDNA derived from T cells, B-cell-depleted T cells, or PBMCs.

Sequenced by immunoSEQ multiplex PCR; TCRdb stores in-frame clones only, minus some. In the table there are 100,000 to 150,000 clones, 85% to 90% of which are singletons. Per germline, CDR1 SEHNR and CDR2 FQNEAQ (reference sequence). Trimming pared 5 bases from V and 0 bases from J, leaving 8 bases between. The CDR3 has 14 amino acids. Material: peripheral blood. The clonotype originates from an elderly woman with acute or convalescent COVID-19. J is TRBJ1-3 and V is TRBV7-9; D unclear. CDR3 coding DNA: TGTGCCAGCAGCCCCTCGGGCTCTGGAAACACCATATATTTT. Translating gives CASSPSGSGNTIYF.